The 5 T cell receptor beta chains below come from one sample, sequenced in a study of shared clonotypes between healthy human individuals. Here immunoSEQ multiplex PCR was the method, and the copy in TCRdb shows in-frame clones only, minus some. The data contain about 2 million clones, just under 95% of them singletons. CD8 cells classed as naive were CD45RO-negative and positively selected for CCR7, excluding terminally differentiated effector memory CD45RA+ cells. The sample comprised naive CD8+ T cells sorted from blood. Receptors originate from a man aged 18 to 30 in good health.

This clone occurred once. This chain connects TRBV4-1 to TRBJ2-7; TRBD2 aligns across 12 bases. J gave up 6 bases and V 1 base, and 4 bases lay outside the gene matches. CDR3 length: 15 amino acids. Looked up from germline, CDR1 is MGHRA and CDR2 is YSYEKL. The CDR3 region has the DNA TGCGCCAGCAGCCAAGGTCTAGCGGGGGGGTCCGAGCAGTACTTC. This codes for CASSQGLAGGSEQYF.

The CDR3 bases are TGTGCCAGCAGTTCCGGGACTAGCGGGCTATCCTACGAGCAGTACTTC. Its protein product is CASSSGTSGLSYEQYF. The chain has TRBV27 and TRBJ2-7; 12 bases are a match to TRBD2. Germline V gene data show CDR1 as MNHEY and CDR2 as SMNVEV (reference sequence). V shed 4 bases, J shed 1 base, and the junction held 5 bases outside the gene matches. The length of the CDR3 is 16 residues.

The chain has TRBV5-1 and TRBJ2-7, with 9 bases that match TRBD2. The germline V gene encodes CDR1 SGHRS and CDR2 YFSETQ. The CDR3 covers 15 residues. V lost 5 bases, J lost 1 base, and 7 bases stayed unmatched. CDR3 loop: CASSFSGSRSYEQYF. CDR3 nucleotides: TGCGCCAGCAGTTTTAGCGGGAGTCGATCCTACGAGCAGTACTTC.

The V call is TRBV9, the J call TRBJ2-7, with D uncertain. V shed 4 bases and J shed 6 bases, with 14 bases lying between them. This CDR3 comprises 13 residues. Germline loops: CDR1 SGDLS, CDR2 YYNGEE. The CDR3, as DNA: TGTGCCAGCAGCTTCGCCGGCGAAGGCGAGCAGTACTTC. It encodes CASSFAGEGEQYF.

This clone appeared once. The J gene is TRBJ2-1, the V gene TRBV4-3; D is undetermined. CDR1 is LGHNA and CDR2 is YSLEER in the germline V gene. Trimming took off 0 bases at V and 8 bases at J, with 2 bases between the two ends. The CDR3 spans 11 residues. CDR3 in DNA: TGCGCCAGCAGCCAAGAGGATGAGCAGTTCTTC. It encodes CASSQEDEQFF.